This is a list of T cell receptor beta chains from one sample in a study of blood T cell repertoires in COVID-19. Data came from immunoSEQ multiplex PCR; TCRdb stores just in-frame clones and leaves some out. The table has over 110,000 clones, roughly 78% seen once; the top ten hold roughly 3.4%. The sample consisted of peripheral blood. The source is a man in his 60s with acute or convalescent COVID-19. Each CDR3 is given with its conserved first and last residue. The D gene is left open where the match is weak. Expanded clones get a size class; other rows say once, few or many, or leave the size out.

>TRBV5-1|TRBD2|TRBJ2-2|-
TGCGCCAGCAGTCCCCCAAACGGGAGGGGCACCGGGGAGCTGTTTTTT
CASSPPNGRGTGELFF
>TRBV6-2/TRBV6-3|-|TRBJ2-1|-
TGTGCCAGCAGCCACAACAATGAGCAGTTCTTC
CASSHNNEQFF
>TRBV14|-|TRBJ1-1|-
TGTGCCAGCAGCCAAGAACCCAGGGTCTTAACTGAAGCTTTCTTT
CASSQEPRVLTEAFF
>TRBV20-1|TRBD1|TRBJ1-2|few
TGCAGTGCTAGTCCCGCCAGCGGGACAGGGGCCCGCTATGGCTACACCTTC
CSASPASGTGARYGYTF
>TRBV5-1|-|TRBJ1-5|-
TGCGCCAGCAGCTTGGCAGGGGGCAATCAGCCCCAGCATTTT
CASSLAGGNQPQHF
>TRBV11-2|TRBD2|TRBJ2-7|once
TGTGCCAGCAGTGTTAGCGGGAGCTCTTACGAGCAGTACTTC
CASSVSGSSYEQYF
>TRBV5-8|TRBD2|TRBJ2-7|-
TGTGCCAGCAGCATCGGGACTAGGAATTCCTACGAGCAGTACTTC
CASSIGTRNSYEQYF
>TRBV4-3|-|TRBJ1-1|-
TGCGCCAGCAGCCAAGGTTTGGGACACTCAAACACTGAAGCTTTCTTT
CASSQGLGHSNTEAFF
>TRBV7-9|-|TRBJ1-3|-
TGTGCCAGCAGCTTACCCCCAGGGGAAGTCGGAAACACCATATATTTT
CASSLPPGEVGNTIYF
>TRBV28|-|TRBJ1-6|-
TGTGCCAGCAGGTCGAATTCACCCCTCCACTTT
CASRSNSPLHF
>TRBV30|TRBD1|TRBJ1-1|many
TGTGCCTGGACCAATGGACAGGGTAGAGCTTTCTTT
CAWTNGQGRAFF
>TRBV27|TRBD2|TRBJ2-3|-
TGTGCCAGCAGGGTTTGGCCTAGCGGGAGAAGTCGCACAGATACGCAGTATTTT
CASRVWPSGRSRTDTQYF
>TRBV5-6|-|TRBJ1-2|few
TGTGCCAGCAGCTTGGACAGCCGGACTAACTATGGCTACACCTTC
CASSLDSRTNYGYTF
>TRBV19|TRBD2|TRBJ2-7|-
TGTGCCAGTAGCAGTAGCGGGACCGTGGGGGAGCAGTACTTC
CASSSSGTVGEQYF
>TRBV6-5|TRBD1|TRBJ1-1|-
TGTGCCAGCCGCAGGGGGTCCGAGAACACTGAAGCTTTCTTT
CASRRGSENTEAFF
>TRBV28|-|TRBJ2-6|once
TGTGCCAGCAGTCGCCTACAGATCTCTGGGGCCAACGTCCTGACTTTC
CASSRLQISGANVLTF
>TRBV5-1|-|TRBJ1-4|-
TGCGCCAGCAGGGACAGCGATAATGAAAAACTGTTTTTT
CASRDSDNEKLFF
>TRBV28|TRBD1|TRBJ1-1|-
TGTGCCAGCAGTTTATTCGGCAGGACAGGGAACACTGAAGCTTTCTTT
CASSLFGRTGNTEAFF
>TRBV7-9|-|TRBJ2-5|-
TGTGCCAGCAGCTTAGCGGGTCAGGCCGGAGAGACCCAGTACTTC
CASSLAGQAGETQYF
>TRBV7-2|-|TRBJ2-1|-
TGTGCCAGCAGCTTAGCCTCTTATGAGCAGTTCTTC
CASSLASYEQFF
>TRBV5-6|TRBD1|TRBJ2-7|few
TGTGCCAGCAGCTCACCCGGGACAGGGTACGAGCAGTACTTC
CASSSPGTGYEQYF
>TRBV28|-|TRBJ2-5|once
TGTGCCAGCAGTTTAAGGAGTATTCACAAAGAGACCCAGTACTTC
CASSLRSIHKETQYF
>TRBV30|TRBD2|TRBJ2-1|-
TGTGCCTGGAGTACAAGCGGGAGGGCCTACAATGAGCAGTTCTTC
CAWSTSGRAYNEQFF
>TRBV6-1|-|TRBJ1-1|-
TGTGCCAGCAGTGAAGACCTCTCAGACACTGAAGCTTTCTTT
CASSEDLSDTEAFF
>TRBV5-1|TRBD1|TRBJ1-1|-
TGCGCCAGCAGCCCACGACAGGGGGAGGCCACTGAAGCTTTCTTT
CASSPRQGEATEAFF
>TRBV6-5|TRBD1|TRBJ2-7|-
TGTGCCAGCAATCATCCGGGACAGGCCTACGAGCAGTACTTC
CASNHPGQAYEQYF
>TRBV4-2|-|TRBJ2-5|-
TGTGCCAGCAGCCAAGAAGGGGGGCAGGGAGGGGAGACCCAGTACTTC
CASSQEGGQGGETQYF
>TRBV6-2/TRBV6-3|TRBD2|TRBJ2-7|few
TGTGCCAGCAGTTACGAGCGGGGCCCCTCCTACGAGCAGTACTTC
CASSYERGPSYEQYF
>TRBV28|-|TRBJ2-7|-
TGTGCCAGCAGACAGGCGTCCTACGAGCAGTACTTC
CASRQASYEQYF
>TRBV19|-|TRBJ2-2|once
TGTGCCAGTAGTAGAGGGATCACCGGGGAGCTGTTTTTT
CASSRGITGELFF
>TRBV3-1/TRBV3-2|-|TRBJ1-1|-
TGTGCCAGCAGCCAAGGGGGCAGCAACGCTGAAGCTTTCTTT
CASSQGGSNAEAFF
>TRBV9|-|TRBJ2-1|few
TGTGCCAGCTCCGAGGAGGGGGAAATAGCTAGCGGTTCCTACAATGAGCAGTTCTTC
CASSEEGEIASGSYNEQFF
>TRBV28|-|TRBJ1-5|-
TGTGCCAGCACACAGGGTGGGAGCAATCAGCCCCAGCATTTT
CASTQGGSNQPQHF
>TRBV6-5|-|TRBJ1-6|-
TGTGCCAGCGGAGCGGGACAACCGAATTCACCCCTCCACTTT
CASGAGQPNSPLHF
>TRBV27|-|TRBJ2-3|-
TGTGCCAGCAGTTTAAGCTGGTTGGGCCACACAGATACGCAGTATTTT
CASSLSWLGHTDTQYF
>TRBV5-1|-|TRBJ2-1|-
TGCGCCAGCAGCTTGTGGTTAGACATGTTTGAGCAGTTCTTC
CASSLWLDMFEQFF
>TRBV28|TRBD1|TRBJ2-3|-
TGTGCCAGCAGTTTAATGGGGACAGGGCGCACAGATACGCAGTATTTT
CASSLMGTGRTDTQYF
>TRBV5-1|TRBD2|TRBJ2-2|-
TGCGCCAGCAGCTTGTCGCTAGCGGGAGGTCGCACCGGGGAGCTGTTTTTT
CASSLSLAGGRTGELFF
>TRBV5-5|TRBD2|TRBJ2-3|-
TGTGCCAGCAGCAGGGGACTAGCGGGAGGATCAGATACGCAGTATTTT
CASSRGLAGGSDTQYF
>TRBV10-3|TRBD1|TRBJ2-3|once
TGTGCCATCAGCCTGACAGGGCTCAGCACAGATACGCAGTATTTT
CAISLTGLSTDTQYF